This T cell receptor (beta chain) was identified during a study of blood T cells in healthy people across ages. CDR1 and CDR2 from the germline V gene are DFQATT and SNEGSKA (reference sequence). CDR3 length equals 14 residues. Trimming pared 5 bases from V and 0 bases from J, leaving 14 bases between. Study outcomes and limitations: The recorded TCR beta diversity per million T cells decreased in a roughly linear manner with age.

Primed by a sample-barcoded 5' primer and a J-beta primer mix, a second PCR proceeded for 7 to 11 cycles. MiXCR, applied by TCRdb to the 5' RACE reads, yields one record per CDR3 protein. The sample lists roughly 900,000 distinct CDR3 sequences, under 30% seen once, with around 15% in the top ten. Of note for this clonotype: What it binds is not known.

The chain links TRBV20-1 to TRBJ2-7; a possible D gene is TRBD2 (6 bases). The TCR comes from a woman over 75 in good health. The sequenced sample was blood. The chain's CDR3 is CSAPGSGLSYEQYF. In DNA form, the CDR3 reads TGCAGTGCTCCGGGAAGCGGGCTCTCCTACGAGCAGTACTTC.